The sequence of this TCR beta chain was determined in a study of Graves' ophthalmopathy and Graves' hyperthyroidism. Study-level information: Samples of peripheral blood were obtained at initial diagnosis, prior to treatment of any kind.

Recruitment covered hyperthyroidism patients aged 18 to 65 whose new diagnosis was of under 2 months' duration. The CDR3 runs 15 residues. Germline loops: CDR1 MNHNS, CDR2 SASEGT. Trimming stripped 2 bases from V and 2 bases from J, with 13 bases between. Transcripts of RNA were the source for amplifying TCR beta CDR3 regions. HTBI-primed RT-PCR formed the first round, and a multiplex PCR formed the second. TCRdb re-called the multiplex PCR reads through MiXCR, storing one row per CDR3 protein. The sample shows about 390,000 distinct CDR3 sequences, 15% of them seen only once. This chain links TRBV6-1 with TRBJ2-7; tentatively, D is TRBD1 (6 bases). Sequenced sample: peripheral blood. The receptor was derived from a woman younger than 35 with stable Graves' hyperthyroidism. The CDR3 DNA reads TGTGCCAGCAGTGAATCCCCGACAGGAACCTACGAGCAGTACTTC. This translates into CASSESPTGTYEQYF.